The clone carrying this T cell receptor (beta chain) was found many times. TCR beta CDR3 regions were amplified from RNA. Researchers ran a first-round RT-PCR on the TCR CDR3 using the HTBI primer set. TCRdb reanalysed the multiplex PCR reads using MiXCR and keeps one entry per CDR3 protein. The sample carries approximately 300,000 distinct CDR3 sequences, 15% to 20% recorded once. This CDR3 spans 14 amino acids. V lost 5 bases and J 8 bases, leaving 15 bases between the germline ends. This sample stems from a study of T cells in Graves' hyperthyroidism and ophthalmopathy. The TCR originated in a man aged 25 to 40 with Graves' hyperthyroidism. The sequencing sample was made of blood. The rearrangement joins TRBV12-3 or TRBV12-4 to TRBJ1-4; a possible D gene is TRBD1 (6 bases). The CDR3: CASSGTPWGEKLFF. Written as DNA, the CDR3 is TGTGCCAGCAGTGGGACACCCTGGGGCGAAAAACTGTTTTTT.